One T cell receptor beta chain is described in this entry. The data belong to a study of T cells expressing NK-cell markers. Study summary: From sorted CD3+CD56+NKG2C+, CD3+CD56+NKG2C- and CD3+CD56-NKG2C+ T cells came the TCR beta repertoires.

UMIs were included in TCR beta cDNA generated by 5'RACE template switching. TCRdb reanalyzed the 5' RACE reads, giving one entry per CDR3 protein sequence and no DNA. This sample's table has roughly 420,000 distinct CDR3 sequences. The germline gives CDR1 LGHDT, CDR2 YNNKEL (reference sequence). There are 15 residues in the CDR3. Sequencing was carried out using blood T cells: a sorted CD56 or NKG2C T cell subset, CD4+ or CD8+ T cells, or bulk PBMC T cells (not recorded which). This receptor was obtained from a woman aged 18 to 69 in good health. The chain links TRBV3-1 to TRBJ2-3; TCRdb's D gene call, TRBD2, goes unchecked for lack of DNA. CDR3: CASRSWRDSTDTQYF.